This TCR beta chain originates from a study of blood T cell repertoires in COVID-19. Whole-study context: The United States, Italy and Spain supplied acute and convalescent COVID-19 samples. Sources were T cells, B-cell-depleted T cells, or PBMCs; the material itself was cDNA or gDNA.

CDR1 and CDR2 from the germline V gene are MGHRA and YSYEKL. Trimming left V 8 bases short and J 8 bases short, with 15 bases between. This CDR3 is built from 13 residues. As handled by the study authors: Amplified reference gene primers provided the basis for estimating nucleated cell counts. Clones were read by immunoSEQ multiplex PCR, and TCRdb kept only the in-frame ones, dropping some. V and J calls and clone size are as listed in that table; D and trimming were resolved from the DNA. The sample shows about 340,000 clones, around 87% of them seen only once. This TCR was recovered from a woman in her forties or fifties with COVID-19, enrolled during active disease. This rearrangement joins TRBV4-1 to TRBJ1-4, with a tentative D call TRBD1 (5 bases). The sequenced sample consisted of peripheral blood. The CDR3 loop is CASGTDRNEKLFF. CDR3 bases: TGCGCCAGCGGGACTGATAGAAACGAAAAACTGTTTTTT.